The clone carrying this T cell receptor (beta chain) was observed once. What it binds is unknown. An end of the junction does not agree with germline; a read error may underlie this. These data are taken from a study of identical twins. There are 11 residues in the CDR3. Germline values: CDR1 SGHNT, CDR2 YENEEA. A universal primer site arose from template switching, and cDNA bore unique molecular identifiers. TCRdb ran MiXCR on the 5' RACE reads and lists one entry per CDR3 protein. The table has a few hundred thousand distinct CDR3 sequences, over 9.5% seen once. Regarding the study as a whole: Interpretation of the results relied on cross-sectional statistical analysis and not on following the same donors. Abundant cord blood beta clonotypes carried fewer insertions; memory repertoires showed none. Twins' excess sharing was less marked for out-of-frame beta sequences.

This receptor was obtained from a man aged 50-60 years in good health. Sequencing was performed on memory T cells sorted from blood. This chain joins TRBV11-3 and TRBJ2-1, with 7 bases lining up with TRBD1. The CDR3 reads CASSSGTAVHF. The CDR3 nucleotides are TGTGCCAGCAGCTCGGGGACAGCCGTCCACTTC.